The rows below give T cell receptor beta chains drawn from one sample of a study of control samples from healthy donors and cancer patients. The repertoire was sequenced with immunoSEQ multiplex PCR; TCRdb's copy has only in-frame clones and lacks some. The data contain over 120,000 clones, around 92% of them seen just once; the ten biggest clones take up approximately 3.2%. Sequencing was carried out using blood. The origin of the receptors is a man aged 25-45 years in good health. Both conserved end residues are part of each CDR3. Clone size, where shown, is once, few, many, or a class for clones that have expanded.

TRBV6-5	-	TRBJ2-3	CASTRRATTDTQYF
TRBV30	-	TRBJ1-2	CAWSAQQGGYGYTF
TRBV25-1	once	TRBJ2-1	CASSERVADSMFF
TRBV11-2	-	TRBJ1-2	CASSLGTNYGYTF
TRBV7-8	-	TRBJ1-5	CASRSPGTRGQPQHF
TRBV21-1	-	TRBJ1-2	CASSKVKDRVDYGYTF
TRBV6-4	-	TRBJ1-1	CASRKTLNTEAFF
TRBV7-2	-	TRBJ1-3	CASSLSSTGRNTIYF
TRBV7-2	-	TRBJ2-7	CASSLTEGVWEQYF
TRBV2	-	TRBJ2-2	CASKYGRTNTGELFF
TRBV27	-	TRBJ1-2	CASSLGQGRLSYTF
TRBV28	-	TRBJ1-2	CASTKTGTGVYYGYTF
TRBV6-5	-	TRBJ1-2	CASSYGQGRLGYTF
TRBV11-2	once	TRBJ1-2	CASSRTGLNGYTF
TRBV30	-	TRBJ2-6	CAWSVPKPRTGFAGANVLTF
TRBV29-1	-	TRBJ2-3	CSVENRGLTDTQYF
TRBV6-2/TRBV6-3	-	TRBJ2-1	CASSYQSGGAGNEQFF
TRBV6-1	-	TRBJ1-1	CASSDKTGGVGVTEAFF